These 6 T cell receptor beta chains share one sample of origin, sequenced in a study of CD8 T cells in ankylosing spondylitis. One entry per CDR3 protein results from TCRdb running MiXCR on the 5' RACE reads. The repertoire includes under 170,000 distinct CDR3 sequences, under 45% of them detected once, and roughly 15% sits in the top ten. Specimen: synovial fluid, either unsorted or a sorted T cell fraction (not recorded which). These receptors originate from a male donor with ankylosing spondylitis.

This rearrangement joins TRBV24-1 to TRBJ2-7, with no clear D. CDR3 length: 16 amino acids. Trimming left V 6 bases short and J 0 bases short, with 17 bases between. The V gene's germline CDR1 is KGHDR and CDR2 SFDVKD. The CDR3 sequence: CATSRSPTLSSYEQYF. In nucleotides, the CDR3 is TGTGCCACCAGTCGCTCCCCTACCCTGAGCTCCTACGAGCAGTACTTC.

This clonotype was seen a handful of times. The V gene is TRBV12-3 or TRBV12-4, the J gene TRBJ2-5; D may correspond to TRBD1 or TRBD2 (6 bases each). The V end was cut by 7 bases, the J end by 1 base, with 13 bases between. The CDR3 length is 14 residues. CDR3 protein: CASMVGGSQETQYF. In DNA, the CDR3 is TGTGCCAGCATGGTGGGGGGCTCCCAAGAGACCCAGTACTTC.

The chain uses TRBV28 and TRBJ2-7; a possible D gene is TRBD2 (6 bases). This CDR3 has 16 residues. V lost 6 bases and J lost 7, with 25 bases in between. The V gene's germline CDR1 is MDHEN and CDR2 SYDVKM. The CDR3 spells CASSPLRDSFVREQYF. As DNA, the CDR3 is TGTGCCAGCAGCCCACTTCGGGACTCCTTCGTCAGGGAGCAGTACTTC.

A few counts support this clonotype. The gene calls are TRBV5-1 and TRBJ2-3, with TRBD2 matching over 7 bases. V dropped 0 bases and J dropped 5; count of bases not matched to a gene: 9. The CDR3 covers 16 residues. Germline assignment: CDR1 SGHRS and CDR2 YFSETQ. The CDR3 nucleotides read TGCGCCAGCAGCTTGGGGCGGGAGAACATTCGAGATACGCAGTATTTT. Translating gives CASSLGRENIRDTQYF.

This rearrangement joins TRBV9 to TRBJ2-2; 11 bases are shared with TRBD2. Germline V lookup: CDR1 SGDLS, CDR2 YYNGEE. V lost 0 bases and J lost 7; bases outside the gene matches: 11. CDR3 length equals 18 residues. CDR3 sequence: CASSVDPSGRPSSGELFF. The CDR3 DNA reads as TGTGCCAGCAGCGTAGATCCTAGCGGGAGGCCATCCAGCGGGGAGCTGTTTTTT. The full variable domain, rest sourced from reference TRBV9 and TRBJ2-2, is DSGVTQTPKHLITATGQRVTLRCSPRSGDLSVYWYQQSLDQGLQFLIQYYNGEERAKGNILERFSAQQFPDLHSELNLSSLELGDSALYFCASSVDPSGRPSSGELFFGEGSRLTVL.

This clonotype showed up many times. The chain links TRBV5-1 to TRBJ2-3; 7 bases are shared with TRBD1. The junction had 9 bases not matched to a gene; V was cut back by 4 bases and J by 1 base. Germline CDR1 and CDR2: SGHRS and YFSETQ. CDR3 length: 16 amino acids. This chain's CDR3 is CASSPWTGRGTDTQYF. CDR3 sequence (DNA): TGCGCCAGCAGCCCCTGGACAGGACGCGGCACAGATACGCAGTATTTT.